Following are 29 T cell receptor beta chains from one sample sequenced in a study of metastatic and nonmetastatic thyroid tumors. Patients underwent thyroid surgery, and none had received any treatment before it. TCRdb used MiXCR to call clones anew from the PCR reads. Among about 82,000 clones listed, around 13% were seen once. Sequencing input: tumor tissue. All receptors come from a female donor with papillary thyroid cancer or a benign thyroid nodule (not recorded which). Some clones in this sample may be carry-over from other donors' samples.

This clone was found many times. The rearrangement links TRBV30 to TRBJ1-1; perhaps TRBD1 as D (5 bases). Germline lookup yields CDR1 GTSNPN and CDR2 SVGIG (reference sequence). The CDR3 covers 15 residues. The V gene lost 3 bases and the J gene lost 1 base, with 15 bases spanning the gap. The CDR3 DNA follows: TGTGCCTGGAGCCCGATCGGACACTCGAACACTGAAGCTTTCTTT. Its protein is CAWSPIGHSNTEAFF.

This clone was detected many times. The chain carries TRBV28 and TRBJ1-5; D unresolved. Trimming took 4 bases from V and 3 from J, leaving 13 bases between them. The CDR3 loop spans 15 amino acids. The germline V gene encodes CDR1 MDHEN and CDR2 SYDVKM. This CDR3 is CASSSLPQPNQPQHF. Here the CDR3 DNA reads TGTGCCAGCAGTTCATTGCCACAACCCAATCAGCCCCAGCATTTT.

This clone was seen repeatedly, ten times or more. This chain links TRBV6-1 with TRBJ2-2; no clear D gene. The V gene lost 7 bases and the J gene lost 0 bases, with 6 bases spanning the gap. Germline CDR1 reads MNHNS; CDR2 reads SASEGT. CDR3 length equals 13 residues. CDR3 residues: CASTLSNTGELFF. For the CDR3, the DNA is TGTGCCAGCACCCTTTCGAACACCGGGGAGCTGTTTTTT.

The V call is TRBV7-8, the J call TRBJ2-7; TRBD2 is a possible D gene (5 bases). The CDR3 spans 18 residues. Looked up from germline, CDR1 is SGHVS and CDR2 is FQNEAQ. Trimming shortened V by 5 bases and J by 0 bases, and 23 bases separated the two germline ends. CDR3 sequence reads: CASSRGSGAASSSYEQYF. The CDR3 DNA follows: TGTGCCAGCAGCCGCGGCAGTGGAGCGGCCTCAAGCTCCTACGAGCAGTACTTC.

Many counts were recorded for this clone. The CDR3 loop is CASIRDGTYEQYF. The CDR3 DNA follows: TGTGCCAGCATCCGGGACGGAACCTACGAGCAGTACTTC. The chain employs TRBV6-1 and TRBJ2-7; either TRBD1 or TRBD2 may fit D (5 bases each). The length of the CDR3 is 13 residues. Trimming removed 7 bases at V and 2 bases at J, with 12 bases between. In germline, CDR1 is MNHNS, CDR2 SASEGT.

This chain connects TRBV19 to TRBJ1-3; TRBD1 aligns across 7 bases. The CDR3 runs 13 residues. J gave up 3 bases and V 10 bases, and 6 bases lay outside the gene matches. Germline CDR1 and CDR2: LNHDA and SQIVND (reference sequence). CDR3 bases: TGTGCCATCAGACAGGGTGTTGGAAACACCATATATTTT. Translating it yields CAIRQGVGNTIYF.

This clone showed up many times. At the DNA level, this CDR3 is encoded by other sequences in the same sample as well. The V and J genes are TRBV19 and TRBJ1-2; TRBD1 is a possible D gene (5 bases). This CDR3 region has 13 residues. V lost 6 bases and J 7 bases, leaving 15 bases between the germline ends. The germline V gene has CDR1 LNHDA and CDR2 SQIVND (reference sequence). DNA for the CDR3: TGTGCCAGTAGCCCGGACAAGGGGAGTGGCTACACCTTC. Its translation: CASSPDKGSGYTF.

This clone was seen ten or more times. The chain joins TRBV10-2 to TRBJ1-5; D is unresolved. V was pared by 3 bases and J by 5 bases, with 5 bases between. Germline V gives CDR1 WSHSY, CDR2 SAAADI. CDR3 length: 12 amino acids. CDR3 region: CASSDSYQPQHF. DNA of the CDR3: TGCGCCAGCAGTGACTCATATCAGCCCCAGCATTTT.

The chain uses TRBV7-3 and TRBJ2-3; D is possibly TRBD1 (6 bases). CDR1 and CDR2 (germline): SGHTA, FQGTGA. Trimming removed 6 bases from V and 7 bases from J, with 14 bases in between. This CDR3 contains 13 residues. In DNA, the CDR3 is TGTGCCAGCAGATTCCCGGGACAAAATACGCAGTATTTT. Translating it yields CASRFPGQNTQYF.

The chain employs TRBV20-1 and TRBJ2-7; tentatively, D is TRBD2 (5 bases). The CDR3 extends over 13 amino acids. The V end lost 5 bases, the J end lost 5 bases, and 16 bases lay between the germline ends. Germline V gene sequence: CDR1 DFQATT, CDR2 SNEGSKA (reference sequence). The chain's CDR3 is CSAVPVGGHEQYF. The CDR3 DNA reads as TGCAGTGCTGTCCCAGTGGGCGGGCACGAGCAGTACTTC.

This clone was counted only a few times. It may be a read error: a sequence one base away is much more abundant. CDR3 sequence reads: CASSLATTGTDTQYF. DNA of the CDR3: TGTGCCAGCAGCTTAGCAACAACTGGCACAGATACGCAGTATTTT. The chain carries TRBV7-8 and TRBJ2-3; D ambiguous. With 0 bases removed from V and 1 base from J, the gap between germline ends came to 8 bases. The germline gives CDR1 SGHVS, CDR2 FQNEAQ. This CDR3 has 15 residues.

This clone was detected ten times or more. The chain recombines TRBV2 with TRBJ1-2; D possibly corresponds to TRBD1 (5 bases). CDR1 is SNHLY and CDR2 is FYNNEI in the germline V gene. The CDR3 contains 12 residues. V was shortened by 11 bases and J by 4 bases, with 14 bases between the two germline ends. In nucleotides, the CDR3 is TGTGCCGAGGGGTCGGGGCGCTATGGCTACACCTTC. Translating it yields CAEGSGRYGYTF.

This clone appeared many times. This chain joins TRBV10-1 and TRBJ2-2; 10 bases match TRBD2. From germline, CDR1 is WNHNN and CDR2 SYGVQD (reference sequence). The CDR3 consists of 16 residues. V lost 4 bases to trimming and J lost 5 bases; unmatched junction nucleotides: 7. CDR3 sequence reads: CASSVGTSGKTGELFF. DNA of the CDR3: TGCGCCAGCAGTGTAGGAACTAGCGGGAAGACCGGGGAGCTGTTTTTT.

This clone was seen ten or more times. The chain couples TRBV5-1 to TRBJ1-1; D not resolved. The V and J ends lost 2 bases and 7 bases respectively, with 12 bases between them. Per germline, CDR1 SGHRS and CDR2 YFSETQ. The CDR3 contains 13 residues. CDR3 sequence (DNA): TGCGCCAGCAGCTTTCCGGGCCAAAATGAAGCTTTCTTT. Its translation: CASSFPGQNEAFF.

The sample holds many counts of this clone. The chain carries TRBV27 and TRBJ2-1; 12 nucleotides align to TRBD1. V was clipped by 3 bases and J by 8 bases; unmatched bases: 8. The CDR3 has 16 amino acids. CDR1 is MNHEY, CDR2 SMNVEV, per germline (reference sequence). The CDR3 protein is CASSLAGTGGIDEQFF. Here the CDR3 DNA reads TGTGCCAGCAGTTTGGCCGGGACAGGGGGCATCGATGAGCAGTTCTTC.

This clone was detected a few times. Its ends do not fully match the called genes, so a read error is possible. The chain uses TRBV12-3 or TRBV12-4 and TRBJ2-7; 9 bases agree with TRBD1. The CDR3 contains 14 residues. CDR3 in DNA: TGTGCCAGCAGAGGACAGGGGAGCTCCTACGATCAGTATTTC. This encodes CASRGQGSSYDQYF.

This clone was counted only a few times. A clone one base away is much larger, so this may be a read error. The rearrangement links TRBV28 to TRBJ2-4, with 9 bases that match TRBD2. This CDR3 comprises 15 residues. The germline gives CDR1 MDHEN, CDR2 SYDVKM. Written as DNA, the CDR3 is TGTGCCAGCAGTTCGGTGGCGGGAGGGAAAAACATTAAGTACTTC. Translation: CASSSVAGGKNIKYF.

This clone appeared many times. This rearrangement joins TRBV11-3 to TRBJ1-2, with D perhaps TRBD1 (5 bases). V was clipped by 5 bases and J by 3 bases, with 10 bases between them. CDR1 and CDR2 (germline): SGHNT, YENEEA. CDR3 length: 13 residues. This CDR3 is CASSPGPDYGYTF. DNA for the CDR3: TGTGCCAGCAGCCCGGGACCGGACTATGGCTACACCTTC. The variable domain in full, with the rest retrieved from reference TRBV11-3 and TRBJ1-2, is EAGVVQSPRYKIIEKKQPVAFWCNPISGHNTLYWYLQNLGQGPELLIRYENEEAVDDSQLPKDRFSAERLKGVDSTLKIQPAELGDSAVYLCASSPGPDYGYTFGSGTRLTVV.

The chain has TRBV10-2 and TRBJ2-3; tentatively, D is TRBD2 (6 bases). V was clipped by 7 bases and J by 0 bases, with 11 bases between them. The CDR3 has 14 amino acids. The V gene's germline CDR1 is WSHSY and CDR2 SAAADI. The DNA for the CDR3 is TGCGCCAGCACTCGACTAGACAGCACAGATACGCAGTATTTT. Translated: CASTRLDSTDTQYF.

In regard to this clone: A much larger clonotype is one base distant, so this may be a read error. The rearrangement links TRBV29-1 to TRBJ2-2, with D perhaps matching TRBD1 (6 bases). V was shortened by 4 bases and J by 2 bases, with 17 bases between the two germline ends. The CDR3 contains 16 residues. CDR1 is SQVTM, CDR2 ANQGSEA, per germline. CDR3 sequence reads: CSVAGTRGRNTGELFF. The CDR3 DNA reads TGCAGCGTTGCCGGGACAAGGGGCCGAAACACCGGGGAGCTGTTTTTT.

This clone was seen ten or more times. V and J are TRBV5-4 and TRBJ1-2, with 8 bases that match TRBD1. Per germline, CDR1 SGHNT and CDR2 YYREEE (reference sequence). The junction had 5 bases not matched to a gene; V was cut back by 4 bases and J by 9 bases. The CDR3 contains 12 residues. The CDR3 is CASSGRTGSYTF. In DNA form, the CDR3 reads TGTGCCAGCAGCGGCCGGACAGGGAGCTACACCTTC.

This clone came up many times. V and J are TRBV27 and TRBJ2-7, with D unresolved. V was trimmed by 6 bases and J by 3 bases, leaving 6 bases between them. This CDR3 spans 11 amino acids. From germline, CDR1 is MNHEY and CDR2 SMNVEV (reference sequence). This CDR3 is CASSSYYEQYF. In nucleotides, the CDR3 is TGTGCCAGCAGCTCATACTACGAGCAGTACTTC.

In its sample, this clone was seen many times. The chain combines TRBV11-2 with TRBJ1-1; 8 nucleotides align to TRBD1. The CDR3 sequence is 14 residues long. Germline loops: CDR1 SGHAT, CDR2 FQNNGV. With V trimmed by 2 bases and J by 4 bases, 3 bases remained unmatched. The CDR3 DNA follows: TGTGCCAGCAGCTTAAGTACAGGGGGCACTGAAGCTTTCTTT. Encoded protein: CASSLSTGGTEAFF.

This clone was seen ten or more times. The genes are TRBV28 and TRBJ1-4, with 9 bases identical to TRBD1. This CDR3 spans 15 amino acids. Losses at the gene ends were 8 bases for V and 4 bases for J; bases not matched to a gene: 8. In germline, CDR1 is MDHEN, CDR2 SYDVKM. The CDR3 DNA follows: TGTGCCAGCCGCCCCCAGACAGGGGGTAATGAAAAACTGTTTTTT. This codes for CASRPQTGGNEKLFF.

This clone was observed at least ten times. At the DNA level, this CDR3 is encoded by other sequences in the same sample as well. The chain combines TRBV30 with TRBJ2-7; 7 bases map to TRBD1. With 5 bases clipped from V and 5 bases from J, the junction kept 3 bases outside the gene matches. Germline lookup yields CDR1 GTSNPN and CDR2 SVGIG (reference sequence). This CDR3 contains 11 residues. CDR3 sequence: CAWVDRDEQYF. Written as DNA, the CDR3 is TGTGCCTGGGTCGACAGGGACGAGCAGTACTTC. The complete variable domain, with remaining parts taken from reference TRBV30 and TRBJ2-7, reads SQTIHQWPATLVQPVGSPLSLECTVEGTSNPNLYWYRQAAGRGLQLLFYSVGIGQISSEVPQNLSASRPQDRQFILSSKKLLLSDSGFYLCAWVDRDEQYFGPGTRLTVT.

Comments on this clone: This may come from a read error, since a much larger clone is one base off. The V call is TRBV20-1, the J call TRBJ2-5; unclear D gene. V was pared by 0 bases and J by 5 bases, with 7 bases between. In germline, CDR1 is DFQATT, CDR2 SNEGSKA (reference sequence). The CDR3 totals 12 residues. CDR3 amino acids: CSAREELETQYF. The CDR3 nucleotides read TGCAGTGCTAGAGAAGAGTTGGAGACCCAGTACTTC.

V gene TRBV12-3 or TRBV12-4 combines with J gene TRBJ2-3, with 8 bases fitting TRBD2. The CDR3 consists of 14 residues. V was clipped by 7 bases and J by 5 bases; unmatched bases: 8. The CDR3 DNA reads TGTGCCAGCACCTGGACTAGCTCCATAGATACGCAGTATTTT. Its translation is CASTWTSSIDTQYF.

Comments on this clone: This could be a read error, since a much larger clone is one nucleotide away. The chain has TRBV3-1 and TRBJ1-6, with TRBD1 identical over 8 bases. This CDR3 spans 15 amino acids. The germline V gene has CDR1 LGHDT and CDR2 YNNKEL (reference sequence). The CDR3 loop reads CASSPGQGRHSSLHF. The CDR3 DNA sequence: TGTGCCAGCAGCCCAGGACAGGGCCGACATTCATCCCTCCACTTT.

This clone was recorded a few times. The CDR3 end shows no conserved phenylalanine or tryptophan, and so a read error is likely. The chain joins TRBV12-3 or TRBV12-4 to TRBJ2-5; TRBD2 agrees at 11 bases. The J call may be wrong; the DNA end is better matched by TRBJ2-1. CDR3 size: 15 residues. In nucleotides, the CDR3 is TGTGCCAGCAGGGGGACTAGCGGTAGGGCTTCTGAGCAGTTCCTC. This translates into CASRGTSGRASEQFL.